These T cell receptor beta chains were read from a single sample in a study of control samples from healthy donors and cancer patients. Clones were read by immunoSEQ multiplex PCR, and TCRdb kept only the in-frame ones, dropping some. Of roughly 100,000 clones listed, roughly 91% are singletons. Sequenced sample: PBMCs. The receptor set was obtained from a man between 60 and 70 years old with lung cancer. CDR3s include the opening cysteine and the closing phenylalanine or tryptophan. A D gene is named only where the DNA matches it firmly. Some rows mark clone size as missing; the rest say once, few, many or name a class of expanded clone.

d_gene: .
v_gene: TRBV7-3
j_gene: TRBJ1-1
abundance: .
CDR3aa: CASSLSGSVDTEAFF
CDR3nt: TGTGCCAGCAGCTTATCGGGGAGCGTTGACACTGAAGCTTTCTTT

d_gene: .
v_gene: TRBV5-1
j_gene: TRBJ1-3
abundance: .
CDR3aa: CASKQDASSGNTIYF
CDR3nt: TGCGCCAGCAAACAGGACGCCTCCTCTGGAAACACCATATATTTT

d_gene: TRBD2
v_gene: TRBV5-6
j_gene: TRBJ2-5
abundance: once
CDR3aa: CASSQGVGLLGETQYF
CDR3nt: TGTGCCAGCAGCCAAGGGGTGGGACTACTGGGAGAGACCCAGTACTTC

d_gene: .
v_gene: TRBV19
j_gene: TRBJ2-5
abundance: .
CDR3aa: CASSIWIYSRFKETQYF
CDR3nt: TGTGCCAGTAGTATATGGATCTATAGCAGGTTTAAAGAGACCCAGTACTTC

d_gene: .
v_gene: TRBV7-9
j_gene: TRBJ1-6
abundance: .
CDR3aa: CASSLQSPLHF
CDR3nt: TGTGCCAGCAGCCTACAATCACCCCTCCACTTT

d_gene: .
v_gene: TRBV6-5
j_gene: TRBJ2-7
abundance: .
CDR3aa: CASSYPLAEQYF
CDR3nt: TGTGCCAGCAGTTATCCCCTCGCCGAGCAGTACTTC

d_gene: .
v_gene: TRBV11-3
j_gene: TRBJ1-1
abundance: .
CDR3aa: CASSSMGATAMNTEAFF
CDR3nt: TGTGCCAGCAGCTCTATGGGGGCGACAGCAATGAACACTGAAGCTTTCTTT

d_gene: .
v_gene: TRBV10-2
j_gene: TRBJ2-4
abundance: once
CDR3aa: CASSEGKGSFLYGQNIQYF
CDR3nt: TGCGCCAGCAGTGAAGGTAAAGGGAGTTTTCTGTATGGCCAAAACATTCAGTACTTC

d_gene: .
v_gene: TRBV7-2
j_gene: TRBJ1-5
abundance: few
CDR3aa: CASSGQLYQPQHF
CDR3nt: TGTGCCAGCAGCGGACAGCTTTATCAGCCCCAGCATTTT

d_gene: TRBD2
v_gene: TRBV9
j_gene: TRBJ2-1
abundance: .
CDR3aa: CASSDYRLAGVNEQFF
CDR3nt: TGTGCCAGCAGCGATTACCGACTAGCGGGGGTCAATGAGCAGTTCTTC

d_gene: .
v_gene: TRBV3-1/TRBV3-2
j_gene: TRBJ1-2
abundance: few
CDR3aa: CASSRGLTANYGYTF
CDR3nt: TGTGCCAGCAGCCGCGGTCTAACAGCTAACTATGGCTACACCTTC

d_gene: .
v_gene: TRBV5-1
j_gene: TRBJ2-1
abundance: .
CDR3aa: CASSLEKNEQFF
CDR3nt: TGCGCCAGCAGCTTGGAGAAGAATGAGCAGTTCTTC

d_gene: TRBD1
v_gene: TRBV5-1
j_gene: TRBJ1-2
abundance: .
CDR3aa: CASSLESTGNYGYTF
CDR3nt: TGCGCCAGCAGCTTGGAATCGACAGGGAACTATGGCTACACCTTC

d_gene: TRBD1
v_gene: TRBV30
j_gene: TRBJ1-4
abundance: .
CDR3aa: CAWSQQGVGEKLFF
CDR3nt: TGTGCCTGGAGTCAACAGGGGGTGGGTGAAAAACTGTTTTTT

d_gene: .
v_gene: TRBV6-6
j_gene: TRBJ2-1
abundance: once
CDR3aa: CASSYESNEQFF
CDR3nt: TGTGCCAGCAGTTACGAGAGTAATGAGCAGTTCTTC

d_gene: TRBD2
v_gene: TRBV6-4
j_gene: TRBJ2-3
abundance: .
CDR3aa: CASSVQRGGTDTQYF
CDR3nt: TGTGCCAGCAGTGTCCAGCGGGGGGGCACAGATACGCAGTATTTT

d_gene: .
v_gene: TRBV7-3
j_gene: TRBJ2-3
abundance: .
CDR3aa: CASSLTGTTDTQYF
CDR3nt: TGTGCCAGCAGCTTAACGGGAACCACAGATACGCAGTATTTT

d_gene: .
v_gene: TRBV30
j_gene: TRBJ2-5
abundance: .
CDR3aa: CAWSGPPGQGETQYF
CDR3nt: TGTGCCTGGAGTGGACCCCCCGGCCAGGGCGAGACCCAGTACTTC

d_gene: .
v_gene: TRBV4-2
j_gene: TRBJ2-2
abundance: .
CDR3aa: CASSLGPGTGELFF
CDR3nt: TGTGCCAGCAGCCTGGGGCCGGGAACCGGGGAGCTGTTTTTT

d_gene: TRBD1
v_gene: TRBV24-1
j_gene: TRBJ1-5
abundance: .
CDR3aa: CATSETGTGGMDSNQPQHF
CDR3nt: TGTGCCACCAGTGAAACAGGGACAGGGGGCATGGACAGCAATCAGCCCCAGCATTTT

d_gene: TRBD1
v_gene: TRBV24-1
j_gene: TRBJ2-3
abundance: .
CDR3aa: CATSDSTGAISTDTQYF
CDR3nt: TGTGCCACCAGTGATTCAACAGGGGCGATAAGCACAGATACGCAGTATTTT

d_gene: .
v_gene: TRBV4-1
j_gene: TRBJ2-5
abundance: .
CDR3aa: CASSQEGGTQYF
CDR3nt: TGCGCCAGCAGCCAAGAGGGGGGTACCCAGTACTTC

d_gene: TRBD1
v_gene: TRBV18
j_gene: TRBJ1-5
abundance: few
CDR3aa: CASSPGQGLRGNQPQHF
CDR3nt: TGTGCCAGCTCACCGGGACAGGGGCTGCGAGGCAATCAGCCCCAGCATTTT

d_gene: .
v_gene: TRBV28
j_gene: TRBJ1-5
abundance: .
CDR3aa: CASTFVGTLSNQPQHF
CDR3nt: TGTGCCAGCACTTTCGTCGGGACACTTAGCAATCAGCCCCAGCATTTT

d_gene: TRBD1
v_gene: TRBV10-1
j_gene: TRBJ2-5
abundance: .
CDR3aa: CASSAGTGPQYF
CDR3nt: TGCGCCAGCTCCGCCGGGACAGGGCCCCAGTACTTC

d_gene: .
v_gene: TRBV10-2
j_gene: TRBJ1-1
abundance: .
CDR3aa: CASSERREAFF
CDR3nt: TGCGCCAGCAGTGAGCGGCGGGAAGCTTTCTTT

d_gene: TRBD1
v_gene: TRBV5-1
j_gene: TRBJ1-2
abundance: .
CDR3aa: CASSLVWTGDGYTF
CDR3nt: TGCGCCAGCAGCTTGGTTTGGACAGGGGATGGCTACACCTTC

d_gene: .
v_gene: TRBV5-6
j_gene: TRBJ1-5
abundance: .
CDR3aa: CASSLWQGGGSNQPQHF
CDR3nt: TGTGCCAGCAGCTTGTGGCAGGGAGGGGGTAGCAATCAGCCCCAGCATTTT